Listed below are T cell receptor beta chains from one sample, sequenced in a study of identifying expanded T cells in peripheral blood. TCRdb keeps only in-frame clones here, not all; method: immunoSEQ multiplex PCR. The sample lists 100,000 to 150,000 clones, 86% seen once, with about 8% in the top ten. The material sequenced was blood. Receptors were obtained from a person aged 18 to 70 in good health. Each CDR3 is given with its conserved first and last residue. Each record gives: clone size, J gene, V gene, D gene, CDR3 length, CDR3 DNA, CDR3 protein. D genes are given only for firm matches. The size of a clone is reported for some rows only, either as once, few or many, or as a class for expanded clones.

clone size: .
J gene: TRBJ2-3
V gene: TRBV5-6
D gene: TRBD2
CDR3 length: 14
CDR3 DNA: TGTGCCAGCAGAGCGGGAGGGGGGACAGATACGCAGTATTTT
CDR3 protein: CASRAGGGTDTQYF

clone size: .
J gene: TRBJ2-7
V gene: TRBV5-1
D gene: TRBD2
CDR3 length: 15
CDR3 DNA: TGCGCCAGCAGCTTGACTAGCGGGAGTACCTACGAGCAGTACTTC
CDR3 protein: CASSLTSGSTYEQYF

clone size: .
J gene: TRBJ2-3
V gene: TRBV29-1
D gene: .
CDR3 length: 14
CDR3 DNA: TGCAGCGTTGACCGGGGACCCAGCACAGATACGCAGTATTTT
CDR3 protein: CSVDRGPSTDTQYF

clone size: .
J gene: TRBJ2-1
V gene: TRBV10-3
D gene: .
CDR3 length: 14
CDR3 DNA: TGTGCCATCAGTGAAAGGCCAGAAAACAATGAGCAGTTCTTC
CDR3 protein: CAISERPENNEQFF

clone size: .
J gene: TRBJ2-3
V gene: TRBV13
D gene: .
CDR3 length: 16
CDR3 DNA: TGTGCCAGCAGCTTATTTAACTCCCCCTCGGTGGATACGCAGTATTTT
CDR3 protein: CASSLFNSPSVDTQYF

clone size: few
J gene: TRBJ2-5
V gene: TRBV5-4
D gene: TRBD2
CDR3 length: 14
CDR3 DNA: TGTGCCAGCAGCTTGAGGGAGGGCCGGGAGACCCAGTACTTC
CDR3 protein: CASSLREGRETQYF

clone size: .
J gene: TRBJ1-3
V gene: TRBV14
D gene: TRBD1
CDR3 length: 17
CDR3 DNA: TGTGCCAGCAGCCAACCGGGAACAGGGGGCTCTGGAAACACCATATATTTT
CDR3 protein: CASSQPGTGGSGNTIYF

clone size: .
J gene: TRBJ2-2
V gene: TRBV6-6
D gene: TRBD1
CDR3 length: 14
CDR3 DNA: TGTGCCAGCAGACCGACAGGGCCTACCGGGGAGCTGTTTTTT
CDR3 protein: CASRPTGPTGELFF

clone size: few
J gene: TRBJ1-4
V gene: TRBV4-1
D gene: .
CDR3 length: 18
CDR3 DNA: TGCGCCAGCAGCCAGAGTAGTCGAAAGGGCAGGGCCAGTGAAAAACTGTTTTTT
CDR3 protein: CASSQSSRKGRASEKLFF

clone size: .
J gene: TRBJ2-7
V gene: TRBV6-1
D gene: .
CDR3 length: 15
CDR3 DNA: TGTGCCAGCCGTCCCGGGACGGGAGAATCGTACGAGCAGTACTTC
CDR3 protein: CASRPGTGESYEQYF

clone size: .
J gene: TRBJ2-2
V gene: TRBV7-2
D gene: .
CDR3 length: 15
CDR3 DNA: TGTGCCAGCAGCTTCCAGGGTAGGAACACCGGGGAGCTGTTTTTT
CDR3 protein: CASSFQGRNTGELFF

clone size: .
J gene: TRBJ1-6
V gene: TRBV5-4
D gene: TRBD1
CDR3 length: 15
CDR3 DNA: TGTGCCAGCAGCTCGGTAGGACAGGTTAATTCACCCCTCCACTTT
CDR3 protein: CASSSVGQVNSPLHF

clone size: once
J gene: TRBJ1-1
V gene: TRBV5-1
D gene: .
CDR3 length: 16
CDR3 DNA: TGCGCCAGCAGCTTGACGGCAGGGACGGGGAACACTGAAGCTTTCTTT
CDR3 protein: CASSLTAGTGNTEAFF

clone size: .
J gene: TRBJ2-1
V gene: TRBV7-3
D gene: .
CDR3 length: 13
CDR3 DNA: TGTGCCAGCACCTCAAGTGGGCACAATGAGCAGTTCTTC
CDR3 protein: CASTSSGHNEQFF

clone size: once
J gene: TRBJ2-7
V gene: TRBV19
D gene: TRBD2
CDR3 length: 15
CDR3 DNA: TGTGCCAGTAGTACGACTAGCGGGGGAAGCTACGAGCAGTACTTC
CDR3 protein: CASSTTSGGSYEQYF

clone size: .
J gene: TRBJ1-5
V gene: TRBV7-8
D gene: .
CDR3 length: 16
CDR3 DNA: TGTGCCAGCAGCACCTCAGGGTACCAAAGCAATCAGCCCCAGCATTTT
CDR3 protein: CASSTSGYQSNQPQHF

clone size: .
J gene: TRBJ2-5
V gene: TRBV9
D gene: .
CDR3 length: 16
CDR3 DNA: TGTGCCAGCAGCGATCAGGGAGGGGGTAATCACGAGACCCAGTACTTC
CDR3 protein: CASSDQGGGNHETQYF

clone size: .
J gene: TRBJ2-7
V gene: TRBV5-4
D gene: TRBD2
CDR3 length: 15
CDR3 DNA: TGTGCCAGCAGCTCCGGGACTAGCAGGTCCTACGAGCAGTACTTC
CDR3 protein: CASSSGTSRSYEQYF

clone size: .
J gene: TRBJ2-4
V gene: TRBV21-1
D gene: .
CDR3 length: 16
CDR3 DNA: TGTGCCAGCAGCAGTGGACAGGGGCTAGCCAAAAACATTCAGTACTTC
CDR3 protein: CASSSGQGLAKNIQYF

clone size: once
J gene: TRBJ1-5
V gene: TRBV30
D gene: .
CDR3 length: 12
CDR3 DNA: TGTGCCTGGAGCAAAGGCAGCCAGCCCCAGCATTTT
CDR3 protein: CAWSKGSQPQHF

clone size: .
J gene: TRBJ2-1
V gene: TRBV7-2
D gene: .
CDR3 length: 16
CDR3 DNA: TGTGCCAGCAGCTTAGTTTACAGCCTCTCCTACAATGAGCAGTTCTTC
CDR3 protein: CASSLVYSLSYNEQFF

clone size: .
J gene: TRBJ2-3
V gene: TRBV7-3
D gene: .
CDR3 length: 14
CDR3 DNA: TGTGCCAGCAGCCCTGCGGGGCCACAGGATACGCAGTATTTT
CDR3 protein: CASSPAGPQDTQYF

clone size: .
J gene: TRBJ1-1
V gene: TRBV5-4
D gene: .
CDR3 length: 12
CDR3 DNA: TGTGCCAGCAGCTCACGGGGGACTGAAGCTTTCTTT
CDR3 protein: CASSSRGTEAFF

clone size: .
J gene: TRBJ2-1
V gene: TRBV11-2
D gene: TRBD2
CDR3 length: 14
CDR3 DNA: TGTGCCAGCACCCAGCTAGCGGGAGTATATGAGCAGTTCTTC
CDR3 protein: CASTQLAGVYEQFF

clone size: .
J gene: TRBJ1-2
V gene: TRBV9
D gene: .
CDR3 length: 13
CDR3 DNA: TGTGCCAGCACAACGTCGGGCAACTATGGCTACACCTTC
CDR3 protein: CASTTSGNYGYTF

clone size: .
J gene: TRBJ2-6
V gene: TRBV25-1
D gene: .
CDR3 length: 18
CDR3 DNA: TGTGCCAGCAGTGACCCGTGGGGGGCTCTTACTGGGGCCAACGTCCTGACTTTC
CDR3 protein: CASSDPWGALTGANVLTF

clone size: once
J gene: TRBJ2-1
V gene: TRBV10-3
D gene: TRBD2
CDR3 length: 15
CDR3 DNA: TGTGCCATCAGTGAGAGCGGGGGTCCTTACAATGAGCAGTTCTTC
CDR3 protein: CAISESGGPYNEQFF

clone size: .
J gene: TRBJ2-3
V gene: TRBV2
D gene: TRBD2
CDR3 length: 15
CDR3 DNA: TGTGCCAGCAGTAGACAACTAGCGGGAGAAGATACGCAGTATTTT
CDR3 protein: CASSRQLAGEDTQYF

clone size: .
J gene: TRBJ1-1
V gene: TRBV11-2
D gene: .
CDR3 length: 15
CDR3 DNA: TGTGCCAGCAGCTTAGAGAGACAGTGGAGCACTGAAGCTTTCTTT
CDR3 protein: CASSLERQWSTEAFF

clone size: .
J gene: TRBJ2-3
V gene: TRBV5-1
D gene: .
CDR3 length: 14
CDR3 DNA: TGCGCCGGCAGCTCTGGGACCAGCACAGATACGCAGTATTTT
CDR3 protein: CAGSSGTSTDTQYF

clone size: .
J gene: TRBJ2-2
V gene: TRBV7-9
D gene: .
CDR3 length: 16
CDR3 DNA: TGTGCCAGCAGCCCCCCCCCGGGACAGAACACCGGGGAGCTGTTTTTT
CDR3 protein: CASSPPPGQNTGELFF

clone size: .
J gene: TRBJ2-3
V gene: TRBV29-1
D gene: TRBD2
CDR3 length: 13
CDR3 DNA: TGCAGCGGTGTCAGAGCGGGAACAGATACGCAGTATTTT
CDR3 protein: CSGVRAGTDTQYF

clone size: .
J gene: TRBJ1-5
V gene: TRBV7-2
D gene: .
CDR3 length: 13
CDR3 DNA: TGTGCCAGCAGCTTAGGGGCCGACAAGCCCCAGCATTTT
CDR3 protein: CASSLGADKPQHF

clone size: .
J gene: TRBJ2-2
V gene: TRBV19
D gene: TRBD2
CDR3 length: 18
CDR3 DNA: TGTGCCAGTATGGGGACTAGCGGGGTCGTAGTCAACACCGGGGAGCTGTTTTTT
CDR3 protein: CASMGTSGVVVNTGELFF

clone size: .
J gene: TRBJ2-1
V gene: TRBV6-6
D gene: .
CDR3 length: 14
CDR3 DNA: TGTGCCAGTAAGAGAGGTATTGCCTACAATGAGCAGTTCTTC
CDR3 protein: CASKRGIAYNEQFF

clone size: .
J gene: TRBJ1-5
V gene: TRBV29-1
D gene: .
CDR3 length: 13
CDR3 DNA: TGCAGCGTTCTTGACAGGAGCAATCAGCCCCAGCATTTT
CDR3 protein: CSVLDRSNQPQHF

clone size: .
J gene: TRBJ1-6
V gene: TRBV7-3
D gene: .
CDR3 length: 17
CDR3 DNA: TGTGCCAGCAGCTTAAGGGCAGGGGTCTCCTATAATTCACCCCTCCACTTT
CDR3 protein: CASSLRAGVSYNSPLHF

clone size: .
J gene: TRBJ2-7
V gene: TRBV19
D gene: .
CDR3 length: 15
CDR3 DNA: TGTGCCAGTAGTATAGTAGCGGAGGGGGCCTACGAGCAGTACTTC
CDR3 protein: CASSIVAEGAYEQYF

clone size: .
J gene: TRBJ2-3
V gene: TRBV7-2
D gene: .
CDR3 length: 12
CDR3 DNA: TGTGCCAGCAGCTATTCCCCAGATACGCAGTATTTT
CDR3 protein: CASSYSPDTQYF

clone size: .
J gene: TRBJ2-5
V gene: TRBV18
D gene: TRBD2
CDR3 length: 15
CDR3 DNA: TGTGCCAGCTCACCGGGACTAGCGGGGCAAGAGACCCAGTACTTC
CDR3 protein: CASSPGLAGQETQYF

clone size: few
J gene: TRBJ1-6
V gene: TRBV7-9
D gene: TRBD1
CDR3 length: 17
CDR3 DNA: TGTGCCAGCAGCACACCACCCGGGACAGCCTATAATTCACCCCTCCACTTT
CDR3 protein: CASSTPPGTAYNSPLHF

clone size: .
J gene: TRBJ2-7
V gene: TRBV11-3
D gene: .
CDR3 length: 14
CDR3 DNA: TGTGCCAGCAGCTTAGTCCCCTCGACCTACGAGCAGTACTTC
CDR3 protein: CASSLVPSTYEQYF

clone size: .
J gene: TRBJ2-5
V gene: TRBV11-2
D gene: TRBD2
CDR3 length: 15
CDR3 DNA: TGTGCCAGCAGCTTTAGCGGGGGGGCCGCGGAGACCCAGTACTTC
CDR3 protein: CASSFSGGAAETQYF